This T cell receptor (beta chain) emerged from a study of T cells after yellow fever vaccination. In this sample, this clonotype turned up a few times. The junction and the germline gene differ at one end; a read error may be behind it. As TCR cDNA was made by 5'RACE template switching, a universal primer site and UMIs were added. TCRdb re-called the 5' RACE reads with MiXCR, one entry per CDR3 protein. The table lists 450,000 to 550,000 distinct CDR3 sequences, 15% to 20% of them singletons. The CDR3 is 14 amino acids. The germline V gene encodes CDR1 MNHNS and CDR2 SASEGT. Source: PBMCs, taken 15 days after the yellow fever booster vaccination. This clonotype was sampled from a man younger than 45 who received the YFV17D yellow fever vaccine. The V call is TRBV6-1, the J call TRBJ2-3, with 9 bases matching TRBD1. CDR3 coding DNA: TGTGCCTGCAGAGACAGGGGGGTCACAGATACGCAGTATTTT. Translation gives CACRDRGVTDTQYF.